This entry features one T cell receptor (beta chain) sequence. Making each TCR library took 3,000 to 4,500 ng of total RNA. Each sample had eight separate cDNA synthesis reactions. Amplification of TCRalpha and TCRbeta cDNA involved two nested PCRs that ran for about 16 and 10 cycles. Using the 5' RACE reads, TCRdb records one entry per CDR3 protein without DNA. The sample's table shows 400,000 or so distinct CDR3 sequences. One blood sample of about 2.3 ml was taken from each donor. The data were taken from a study of monozygotic twins with inflammatory bowel disease. Germline-derived CDR1 and CDR2 are SGHRS and YFSETQ. This CDR3 has 14 amino acids.

Sequenced sample: blood. The TCR comes from a human donor with ulcerative colitis or Crohn's disease, or a healthy co-twin of an affected twin (not recorded which). This rearrangement joins TRBV5-1 to TRBJ2-2. CDR3 loop: CASSLGQNTGELFF.